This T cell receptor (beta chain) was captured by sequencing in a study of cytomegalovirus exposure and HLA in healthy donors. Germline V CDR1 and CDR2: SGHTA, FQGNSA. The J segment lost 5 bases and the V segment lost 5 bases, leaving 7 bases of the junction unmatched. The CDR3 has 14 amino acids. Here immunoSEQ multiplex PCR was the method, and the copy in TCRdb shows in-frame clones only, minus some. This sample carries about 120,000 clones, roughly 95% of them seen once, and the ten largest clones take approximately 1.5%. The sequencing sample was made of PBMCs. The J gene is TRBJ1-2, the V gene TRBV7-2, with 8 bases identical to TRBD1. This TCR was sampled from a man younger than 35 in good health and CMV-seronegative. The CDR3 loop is CASSARTGHYGYTF. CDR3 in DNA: TGTGCCAGCAGCGCACGGACAGGGCATTATGGCTACACCTTC. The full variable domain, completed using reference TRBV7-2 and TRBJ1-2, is GAGVSQSPSNKVTEKGKDVELRCDPISGHTALYWYRQSLGQGLEFLIYFQGNSAPDKSGLPSDRFSAERTGGSVSTLTIQRTQQEDSAVYLCASSARTGHYGYTFGSGTRLTVV.